The next 31 T cell receptor beta chains were all read from a single sample in a study of resident and recirculating memory T cells in vitiligo. Assay: immunoSEQ multiplex PCR; the TCRdb copy retains only in-frame clones and omits some. In the table there are around 38,000 clones, about 90% of which are singletons. The sequencing input was blood. The receptor source for this set is a male donor with vitiligo.

In nucleotides, the CDR3 is TGTGCCGGGGGGGAGCCCACAGATACGCAGTATTTT. Its translation is CAGGEPTDTQYF. The genes are TRBV9 and TRBJ2-3, with TRBD2 identical over 7 bases. CDR3 size: 12 residues. Germline CDR1 SGDLS, CDR2 YYNGEE. Trimming removed 10 bases from V and 2 bases from J; junction bases left unmatched: 4.

The J gene is TRBJ2-3, the V gene TRBV7-9; 8 bases map to TRBD2. V was pared by 5 bases and J by 2 bases, with 18 bases of the junction left unmatched. In germline, CDR1 is SEHNR, CDR2 FQNEAQ (reference sequence). The CDR3 runs to 19 residues. The CDR3 DNA follows: TGTGCCAGCAGCCCCGACCCCTTTTCTAGCGGGCGGAACACAGATACGCAGTATTTT. Translating it yields CASSPDPFSSGRNTDTQYF.

CDR3 bases: TGTGCCAGCAGCCGTACACGGAACACTGAAGCTTTCTTT. Its protein is CASSRTRNTEAFF. The genes are TRBV7-2 and TRBJ1-1; no reliable D call. CDR1 and CDR2 from the germline V gene are SGHTA and FQGNSA. The CDR3 consists of 13 residues. V was clipped by 5 bases and J by 1 base, with 8 bases between them. Combining the CDR3 with reference TRBV7-2 and TRBJ1-1 gives the whole variable domain GAGVSQSPSNKVTEKGKDVELRCDPISGHTALYWYRQSLGQGLEFLIYFQGNSAPDKSGLPSDRFSAERTGGSVSTLTIQRTQQEDSAVYLCASSRTRNTEAFFGQGTRLTVV.

The rearrangement joins TRBV14 to TRBJ2-2; tentatively, D is TRBD2 (5 bases). V lost 3 bases to trimming and J lost 6 bases, with 14 bases between them. The germline CDR1 and CDR2 sequences are SGHDN and FVKESK. The CDR3 totals 15 residues. The CDR3 reads CASSHFTGIPGELFF. Written as DNA, the CDR3 is TGTGCCAGCAGCCACTTTACCGGGATCCCCGGGGAGCTGTTTTTT. Full variable domain (rest looked up from reference TRBV14 and TRBJ2-2): EAGVTQFPSHSVIEKGQTVTLRCDPISGHDNLYWYRRVMGKEIKFLLHFVKESKQDESGMPNNRFLAERTGGTYSTLKVQPAELEDSGVYFCASSHFTGIPGELFFGEGSRLTVL.

CDR3 in DNA: TGTGCCAGCAGCCTGCGGACAGGGGGGAACGAGCAGTACTTC. Translated, it gives CASSLRTGGNEQYF. The chain uses TRBV7-2 and TRBJ2-7; 10 positions agree with TRBD1. Trimming removed 5 bases from V and 5 bases from J; junction bases left unmatched: 6. This CDR3 has 14 amino acids. CDR1 and CDR2 from the germline V gene are SGHTA and FQGNSA.

V and J are TRBV9 and TRBJ2-3, with D possibly matching TRBD2 (6 bases). Germline V CDR1 and CDR2: SGDLS, YYNGEE. The CDR3 loop spans 15 amino acids. V was clipped by 3 bases and J by 2 bases, with 13 bases between them. The CDR3 reads CASSDSGRLTDTQYF. CDR3 DNA: TGTGCCAGCAGCGACAGCGGGCGACTCACAGATACGCAGTATTTT.

V is TRBV9 and J is TRBJ2-5; D is possibly TRBD1 (5 bases). The CDR3 covers 16 residues. The V end lost 0 bases, the J end lost 4 bases, and 16 bases lay between the germline ends. The germline gives CDR1 SGDLS, CDR2 YYNGEE. In nucleotides, the CDR3 is TGTGCCAGCAGCGTAGGGACAACCGCGAAGGGAGAGACCCAGTACTTC. Amino acids: CASSVGTTAKGETQYF.

The CDR3 region is CAISRLDRTGIMNTEAFF. In DNA, the CDR3 is TGTGCCATCAGCCGTCTGGACAGGACTGGGATAATGAACACTGAAGCTTTCTTT. The chain recombines TRBV10-3 with TRBJ1-1; 7 positions match TRBD1. This CDR3 has 18 amino acids. J lost 0 bases, V lost 6 bases, and 16 bases had no gene match. Germline lookup yields CDR1 ENHRY and CDR2 SYGVKD.

The V gene is TRBV2, the J gene TRBJ2-5; D is undetermined. Trimming cost V 3 bases and J 5 bases, with 10 bases left between them. The CDR3 is 13 amino acids. Per the germline V gene, CDR1 is SNHLY and CDR2 is FYNNEI. The CDR3 is CASSDVGRETQYF. Here the CDR3 DNA reads TGTGCCAGCAGTGACGTGGGCAGGGAGACCCAGTACTTC.

V gene TRBV4-1 combines with J gene TRBJ2-3; weak D call: TRBD2 (5 bases). The V gene's germline CDR1 is MGHRA and CDR2 YSYEKL. V lost 0 bases and J 4 bases, leaving 14 bases between the germline ends. CDR3 length: 16 amino acids. CDR3 DNA sequence: TGCGCCAGCAGCCAAGAACTAGGCAGACCCTCAGATACGCAGTATTTT. Protein sequence: CASSQELGRPSDTQYF.

This chain uses TRBV7-9 with TRBJ2-7; TRBD2 is a possible D gene (5 bases). Germline CDR1 SEHNR, CDR2 FQNEAQ (reference sequence). V lost 5 bases and J lost 2, with 7 bases in between. The CDR3 is 12 residues long. The CDR3, as DNA: TGTGCCAGCAGCCACGGGACCTACGAGCAGTACTTC. Translation: CASSHGTYEQYF.

The J gene is TRBJ2-5, the V gene TRBV5-8; TRBD2 might be the D (6 bases). Deletions cut 2 bases from V and 5 bases from J, with 10 bases between. Germline CDR1 reads SGHTS; CDR2 reads YDEGEE. The CDR3 length is 13 residues. The DNA of the CDR3 is TGTGCCAGCAGCTTCACAGGAGGGGAGACCCAGTACTTC. Its protein is CASSFTGGETQYF.

The V call is TRBV10-3, the J call TRBJ1-2, with 8 positions matching TRBD1. The germline gives CDR1 ENHRY, CDR2 SYGVKD. V was clipped by 10 bases and J by 6 bases; unmatched bases: 10. This CDR3 region has 13 residues. Written as DNA, the CDR3 is TGTGCCAGCTTCAAACCGGACAGGGATGGCTACACCTTC. It yields the protein CASFKPDRDGYTF.

CDR3: CASSPGTRVNTGELFF. CDR3 DNA: TGCGCCAGCAGCCCCGGGACAAGGGTTAACACCGGGGAGCTGTTTTTT. The rearrangement uses TRBV5-1 and TRBJ2-2; D may be TRBD1 (6 bases). Germline CDR1 is SGHRS and CDR2 is YFSETQ. The ends were cut back, 4 bases at V and 2 bases at J, with 15 bases in the middle. The CDR3 contains 16 residues.

The chain uses TRBV6-1 and TRBJ2-7, with D perhaps matching TRBD1 (5 bases). The CDR3 contains 14 residues. The germline V gene encodes CDR1 MNHNS and CDR2 SASEGT. Trimming took off 7 bases at V and 2 bases at J, with 15 bases between the two ends. CDR3 region: CASNSPDTAYEQYF. The CDR3 coding sequence is TGTGCCAGCAACTCACCGGACACAGCCTACGAGCAGTACTTC.

J is TRBJ1-2 and V is TRBV7-2; 8 bases align to TRBD1. The CDR3 runs to 14 residues. Trimming at V came to 5 bases and at J to 0 bases, leaving 2 bases not matched to a gene. Germline-derived CDR1 and CDR2 are SGHTA and FQGNSA. CDR3 sequence: CASSGTGTNYGYTF. The CDR3 region has the DNA TGTGCCAGCAGCGGGACAGGTACTAACTATGGCTACACCTTC.

This clone showed up just once. The V and J genes are TRBV18 and TRBJ1-6, with D tentatively TRBD1 (5 bases). The CDR3 is made up of 15 amino acids. Germline V CDR1 and CDR2: KGHSH, LQKENI. V was shortened by 4 bases and J by 8 bases, with 15 bases between the two germline ends. As DNA, the CDR3 is TGTGCCAGCTCACTCTCCGGTGGAGGGGATTCACCCCTCCACTTT. This encodes CASSLSGGGDSPLHF.

The J gene is TRBJ1-6, the V gene TRBV5-1; tentatively, D is TRBD1 (6 bases). The CDR3 has 15 amino acids. The germline V gene has CDR1 SGHRS and CDR2 YFSETQ. V dropped 4 bases and J dropped 8 bases, with 16 bases sitting between them. CDR3: CASSQETGWDSPLHF. In DNA, the CDR3 is TGCGCCAGCAGCCAAGAAACAGGGTGGGATTCACCCCTCCACTTT.

J is TRBJ2-3 and V is TRBV6-4; 11 nucleotides agree with TRBD2. CDR3 length: 14 amino acids. Trimming removed 6 bases from V and 12 bases from J; junction bases left unmatched: 11. Germline values: CDR1 MRHNA, CDR2 SNTAGT. CDR3 region: CASSPDGTSGFQYF. The CDR3 DNA follows: TGTGCCAGCAGCCCCGACGGGACTAGCGGATTTCAGTATTTT.

Turning to this clone: The same CDR3 also results from other DNA sequences found in this sample. V usage is TRBV7-3 and J usage is TRBJ2-5; no firm D call. Germline-derived CDR1 and CDR2 are SGHTA and FQGTGA. Trimming removed 5 bases at V and 5 bases at J, with 12 bases between. The CDR3 loop spans 13 amino acids. The CDR3 loop is CASSPVPQETQYF. CDR3 nucleotide sequence: TGTGCCAGCAGCCCCGTTCCTCAGGAGACCCAGTACTTC.

The chain employs TRBV30 and TRBJ2-3, with 7 bases lining up with TRBD2. Germline CDR1 and CDR2: GTSNPN and SVGIG (reference sequence). The length of the CDR3 is 14 residues. The ends lost 4 bases at V and 14 bases at J; junction bases unmatched: 18. The CDR3 loop is CAWKVGGGGPPAYF. CDR3 nucleotide sequence: TGTGCCTGGAAAGTGGGAGGCGGGGGACCTCCGGCGTATTTT.

The chain has TRBV6-5 and TRBJ1-5, with D uncertain. This CDR3 contains 14 residues. Germline V gene sequence: CDR1 MNHEY, CDR2 SVGAGI. V lost 0 bases and J 9 bases, leaving 12 bases between the germline ends. CDR3 in amino acids: CASSYSSQGAPQHF. CDR3 nucleotides: TGTGCCAGCAGTTACTCGAGTCAAGGAGCGCCCCAGCATTTT.

J is TRBJ2-1 and V is TRBV7-6, with D perhaps TRBD2 (6 bases). Germline V lookup: CDR1 SGHVS, CDR2 FNYEAQ. V shed 5 bases and J shed 7 bases, with 21 bases lying between them. This CDR3 is 16 amino acids long. This CDR3 is CASSPLWGVVKNEQFF. The CDR3 coding sequence is TGTGCCAGCAGCCCCCTCTGGGGGGTGGTTAAGAATGAGCAGTTCTTC.

The chain employs TRBV2 and TRBJ2-7; 9 bases match TRBD1. The CDR3 loop spans 15 amino acids. The germline gives CDR1 SNHLY, CDR2 FYNNEI. J lost 7 bases, V lost 4 bases, and 11 bases had no gene match. The DNA for the CDR3 is TGTGCCAGCAGTGGCCCCGGGACAGGGCCTGCGGAGCAGTACTTC. Protein: CASSGPGTGPAEQYF. Using reference TRBV2 and TRBJ2-7 for the parts outside the CDR3, the full variable domain is EPEVTQTPSHQVTQMGQEVILRCVPISNHLYFYWYRQILGQKVEFLVSFYNNEISEKSEIFDDQFSVERPDGSNFTLKIRSTKLEDSAMYFCASSGPGTGPAEQYFGPGTRLTVT.

The chain recombines TRBV7-3 with TRBJ2-7; tentative D call: TRBD1 (6 bases). V was shortened by 1 base and J by 6 bases, with 13 bases between the two germline ends. The germline V gene has CDR1 SGHTA and CDR2 FQGTGA. The CDR3 runs to 14 residues. The CDR3: CASSLMAGASEQYF. CDR3 sequence (DNA): TGTGCCAGCAGCTTAATGGCAGGGGCAAGCGAGCAGTACTTC.

The V call is TRBV10-3, the J call TRBJ2-2; TRBD2 agrees at 9 bases. The CDR3 loop spans 14 amino acids. Trimming cost V 8 bases and J 4 bases; bases outside gene matches: 5. CDR1 ENHRY and CDR2 SYGVKD come from the germline V gene. As DNA, the CDR3 is TGTGCCATCCGTAGCGGGGGAGGCACCGGGGAGCTGTTTTTT. Its translation: CAIRSGGGTGELFF.

This clone was observed a handful of times. The chain combines TRBV13 with TRBJ1-2, with TRBD1 as a possible D gene (5 bases). This CDR3 is built from 13 residues. V lost 3 bases and J lost 12, with 17 bases in between. Germline loops: CDR1 PRHDT, CDR2 FYEKMQ (reference sequence). CDR3 sequence: CASSFTTEAQDTF. In DNA form, the CDR3 reads TGTGCCAGCAGCTTTACGACAGAGGCACAAGACACCTTC.

The rearrangement links TRBV9 to TRBJ1-2; 7 nucleotides match TRBD1. The V segment lost 5 bases and the J segment 6 bases; nucleotides outside the gene matches: 7. Germline V gene data show CDR1 as SGDLS and CDR2 as YYNGEE. This CDR3 spans 13 amino acids. The CDR3 nucleotides are TGTGCCAGCAGAGGAGGGGGCGGGGATGGCTACACCTTC. As protein: CASRGGGGDGYTF.

The rearrangement joins TRBV27 to TRBJ2-1, with D possibly matching TRBD2 (8 bases). Trimming stripped 6 bases from V and 10 bases from J, with 22 bases between. Germline V CDR1 and CDR2: MNHEY, SMNVEV (reference sequence). The CDR3 has 15 residues. The CDR3 sequence is CASRQGGTSLREQFF. As DNA, the CDR3 is TGTGCCAGCAGGCAGGGGGGGACTAGTCTAAGGGAGCAGTTCTTC.

This sequence joins TRBV11-2 and TRBJ2-3; a weak D match, TRBD2 (6 bases). Germline lookup yields CDR1 SGHAT and CDR2 FQNNGV. Trimming removed 1 base at V and 2 bases at J, with 10 bases between. The CDR3 extends over 15 amino acids. The CDR3 DNA is TGTGCCAGCAGCTTAGCGGCGGGGCCCACAGATACGCAGTATTTT. As protein: CASSLAAGPTDTQYF. Variable domain in full (rest from reference TRBV11-2 and TRBJ2-3): EAGVAQSPRYKIIEKRQSVAFWCNPISGHATLYWYQQILGQGPKLLIQFQNNGVVDDSQLPKDRFSAERLKGVDSTLKIQPAKLEDSAVYLCASSLAAGPTDTQYFGPGTRLTVL.

The chain joins TRBV30 to TRBJ1-1; 7 positions agree with TRBD1. Germline V gene sequence: CDR1 GTSNPN, CDR2 SVGIG (reference sequence). After removal of 3 bases from V and 1 base from J, the junction contained 2 bases not matched to a gene. There are 13 residues in the CDR3. The CDR3 coding sequence is TGTGCCTGGAGGACAGGGTCGAACACTGAAGCTTTCTTT. This translates into CAWRTGSNTEAFF.